What follows are 8 T cell receptor beta chains derived from one specimen sequenced in a study of shared clonotypes between healthy human individuals (TCRdb year 2020). The library was produced with the immunoSEQ multiplex PCR assay. Held by TCRdb, this immuneACCESS table contains in-frame sequences only and omits some clones. Under half of the omission traces to an unresolved V gene where checked; the cause of the rest is unknown. This sample gives more than 900,000 clones in total; 75% to 85% of them show up just once. The ten largest clones take up around 0.61% of the sample. Material for sequencing was memory CD4+ T cells from PBMCs. The sample's cell subset or site label is to be understood as: CD45RA-negative fraction. The source is a man aged 18-30 years in good health. Some clones in this sample may be carry-over from other donors' samples.

This chain joins TRBV15 and TRBJ2-1; TRBD2 matches 10 bases. Unmatched junction bases numbered 1, after V lost 1 base and J lost 7 bases. This CDR3 is built from 14 residues. Germline-derived CDR1 and CDR2 are LNHNV and YYDKDF (reference sequence). Here the CDR3 DNA reads TGTGCCACCAGCAGAGGACTAGCGGGTAATGAGCAGTTCTTC. Protein sequence: CATSRGLAGNEQFF.

This clone was counted once. The chain carries TRBV4-1 and TRBJ2-1; D gene unclear. Trimming stripped 0 bases from V and 1 base from J, with 10 bases between. Germline V gene lookup returns CDR1 MGHRA and CDR2 YSYEKL. CDR3 size: 16 residues. CDR3 DNA sequence: TGCGCCAGCAGCCAAGATGGGCGGAGTTCCTACAATGAGCAGTTCTTC. As protein: CASSQDGRSSYNEQFF.

V is TRBV6-1 and J is TRBJ1-5; 7 positions agree with TRBD1. The CDR3 has 15 residues. Germline V gene lookup returns CDR1 MNHNS and CDR2 SASEGT. V was clipped by 6 bases and J by 3 bases; unmatched bases: 8. CDR3 loop: CASRPTGTYNQPQHF. The CDR3 DNA sequence: TGTGCCAGCAGACCGACAGGGACTTACAATCAGCCCCAGCATTTT.

The chain links TRBV7-3 to TRBJ1-1; D remains ambiguous. Looked up from germline, CDR1 is SGHTA and CDR2 is FQGTGA. Trimming took 2 bases from V and 5 from J, leaving 9 bases between them. CDR3 size: 13 residues. CDR3 protein: CASSLYVGTEAFF. DNA for the CDR3: TGTGCCAGCAGCTTATATGTTGGGACTGAAGCTTTCTTT.

The chain links TRBV5-4 to TRBJ2-2; TRBD2 agrees at 8 bases. The germline V gene has CDR1 SGHNT and CDR2 YYREEE (reference sequence). V shed 8 bases and J 2 bases; nucleotides not matched to a gene: 11. The CDR3 sequence is 16 residues long. As DNA, the CDR3 is TGTGCCAGTCGTTCTTGGACTAGCTCTAACACCGGGGAGCTGTTTTTT. Amino acids: CASRSWTSSNTGELFF.

The J gene is TRBJ2-7, the V gene TRBV30; no firm D call. Germline loops: CDR1 GTSNPN, CDR2 SVGIG (reference sequence). Between the trimmed V and J ends, which lost 5 bases and 2 bases, there was a span of 13 bases. The CDR3 has 13 residues. The CDR3 nucleotides are TGTGCCTGGGGGATAGACGGCACCTACGAGCAGTACTTC. It is translated as CAWGIDGTYEQYF.

The genes are TRBV7-2 and TRBJ2-3, with TRBD2 matching 7 bases. Germline CDR1 and CDR2: SGHTA and FQGNSA. V lost 5 bases, J lost 5 bases, and 13 bases stayed unmatched. The length of the CDR3 is 16 residues. The CDR3 reads CASSPLGTSAQDTQYF. CDR3 DNA sequence: TGTGCCAGCAGCCCCCTAGGAACTAGCGCTCAAGATACGCAGTATTTT.

The genes are TRBV5-6 and TRBJ1-5; 9 bases are a match to TRBD1. There are 16 residues in the CDR3. Germline trimming cut 4 bases from V and 5 bases from J; bases unmatched to any gene: 10. Germline V lookup: CDR1 SGHDT, CDR2 YYEEEE. CDR3 loop: CASSQTGGLPDQPQHF. The CDR3 region has the DNA TGTGCCAGCAGCCAAACAGGGGGCTTACCCGATCAGCCCCAGCATTTT.